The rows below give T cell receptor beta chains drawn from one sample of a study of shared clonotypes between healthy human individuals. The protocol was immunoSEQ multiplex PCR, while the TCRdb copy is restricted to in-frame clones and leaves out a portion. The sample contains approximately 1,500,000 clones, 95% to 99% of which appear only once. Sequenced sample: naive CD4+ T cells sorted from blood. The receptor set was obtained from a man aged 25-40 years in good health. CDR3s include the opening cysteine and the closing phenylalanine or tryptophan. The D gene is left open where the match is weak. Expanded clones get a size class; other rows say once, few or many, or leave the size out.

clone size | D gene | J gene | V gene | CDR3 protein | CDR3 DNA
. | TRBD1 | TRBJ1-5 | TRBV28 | CASSPVAGQAPYQPQHF | TGTGCCAGCAGCCCGGTGGCGGGACAGGCCCCTTATCAGCCCCAGCATTTT
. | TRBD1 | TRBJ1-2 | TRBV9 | CASSVRDSDDYGYTF | TGTGCCAGCAGCGTCCGGGACAGCGACGACTATGGCTACACCTTC
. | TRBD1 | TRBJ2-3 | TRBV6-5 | CASRPRDRGTDTQYF | TGTGCCAGCAGGCCCCGGGACAGGGGGACAGATACGCAGTATTTT
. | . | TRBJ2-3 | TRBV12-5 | CASGPSGGDTQYF | TGTGCTAGTGGTCCATCTGGGGGGGATACGCAGTATTTT
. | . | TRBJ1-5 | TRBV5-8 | CASSRYQGTSNQPQHF | TGTGCCAGCAGCCGTTATCAGGGGACTAGCAATCAGCCCCAGCATTTT
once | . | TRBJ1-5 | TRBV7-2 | CASSSAWTFSNQPQHF | TGTGCCAGCAGCTCCGCTTGGACATTTAGCAATCAGCCCCAGCATTTT
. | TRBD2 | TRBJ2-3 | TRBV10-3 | CAISPVEGSGGDTQYF | TGTGCCATCTCGCCGGTGGAGGGGTCGGGGGGAGATACGCAGTATTTT
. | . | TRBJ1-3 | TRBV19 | CASRPYSGNTIYF | TGTGCCAGTAGGCCCTACTCTGGAAACACCATATATTTT
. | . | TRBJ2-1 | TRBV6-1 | CASRTSISEQFF | TGTGCCAGCAGAACTAGTATTTCGGAGCAGTTCTTC
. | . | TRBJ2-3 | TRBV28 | CANSPRGSTDTQYF | TGTGCCAACTCTCCCCGGGGGAGCACAGATACGCAGTATTTT
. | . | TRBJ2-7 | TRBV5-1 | CASSLDGNEQYF | TGCGCCAGCAGCTTGGACGGGAACGAGCAGTACTTC
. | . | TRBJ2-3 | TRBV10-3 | CAISEPGYTQYF | TGTGCCATCAGTGAACCGGGTTATACGCAGTATTTT
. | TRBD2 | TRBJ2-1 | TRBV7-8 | CASSARLAGVRNEQFF | TGTGCCAGCAGCGCCCGACTAGCGGGAGTTAGAAATGAGCAGTTCTTC
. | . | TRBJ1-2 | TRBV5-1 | CASSLGRLGAGGYTF | TGCGCCAGCAGCTTGGGGCGTTTGGGGGCTGGAGGCTACACCTTC
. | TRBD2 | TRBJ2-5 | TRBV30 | CAWSVLTGGPQETQYF | TGTGCCTGGAGTGTACTTACGGGAGGGCCTCAAGAGACCCAGTACTTC
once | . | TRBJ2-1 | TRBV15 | CATSRGPANGASIKFF | TGTGCCACCAGCAGAGGCCCCGCAAATGGCGCATCTATCAAGTTCTTC
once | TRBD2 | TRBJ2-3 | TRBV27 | CASHSGRDTQYF | TGTGCCAGTCATAGCGGGAGGGATACGCAGTATTTT
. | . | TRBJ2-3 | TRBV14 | CASSQSLAVSTDTQYF | TGTGCCAGCAGCCAAAGTTTAGCGGTCAGCACAGATACGCAGTATTTT
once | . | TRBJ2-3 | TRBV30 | CAWRISGADTQYF | TGTGCCTGGAGGATTAGTGGTGCAGATACGCAGTATTTT
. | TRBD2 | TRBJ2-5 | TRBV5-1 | CASSLGLAGGLETQYF | TGCGCCAGCAGCTTGGGACTAGCGGGAGGTCTAGAGACCCAGTACTTC
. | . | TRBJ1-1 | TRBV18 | CASSSGTEAFF | TGTGCCAGCTCATCGGGAACTGAAGCTTTCTTT
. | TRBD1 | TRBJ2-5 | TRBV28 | CASSLIGQGVETQYF | TGTGCCAGCAGTTTGATCGGACAGGGGGTAGAGACCCAGTACTTC
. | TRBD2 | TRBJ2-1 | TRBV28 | CASSSLAGAVNEQFF | TGTGCCAGCAGTTCTCTAGCGGGAGCGGTCAATGAGCAGTTCTTC
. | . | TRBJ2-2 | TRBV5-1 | CASSEAGTGDTGELFF | TGCGCCAGCAGCGAGGCCGGGACGGGGGACACCGGGGAGCTGTTTTTT
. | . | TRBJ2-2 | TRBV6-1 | CASSEWSGELFF | TGTGCCAGCAGTGAATGGTCCGGGGAGCTGTTTTTT
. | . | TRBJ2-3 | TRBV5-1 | CASSLGQRNTDTQYF | TGCGCCAGCAGCTTGGGACAGAGGAACACAGATACGCAGTATTTT
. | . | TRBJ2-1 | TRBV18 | CASSPPLGPTRFF | TGTGCCAGCTCACCACCTCTAGGTCCGACCCGGTTCTTC
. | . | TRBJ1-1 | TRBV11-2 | CASSLTDGSEAFF | TGTGCCAGCAGCCTGACCGATGGCAGTGAAGCTTTCTTT
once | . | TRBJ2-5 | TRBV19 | CASSIGGAQETQYF | TGTGCCAGTAGTATCGGCGGAGCCCAAGAGACCCAGTACTTC
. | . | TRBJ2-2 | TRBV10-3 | CAISGLDGKGSGELFF | TGTGCCATCAGTGGGCTGGACGGGAAAGGATCCGGGGAGCTGTTTTTT
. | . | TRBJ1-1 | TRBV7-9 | CASSLESRTAEAFF | TGTGCCAGCAGCTTAGAAAGTAGAACCGCTGAAGCTTTCTTT
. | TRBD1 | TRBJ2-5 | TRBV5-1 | CASSLDRVWETQYF | TGCGCCAGCAGCCTGGACAGGGTTTGGGAGACCCAGTACTTC
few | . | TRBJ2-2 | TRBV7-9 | CAPGRPGELFF | TGTGCCCCAGGTCGACCCGGGGAGCTGTTTTTT
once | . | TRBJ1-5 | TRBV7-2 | CASSRGSNQPQHF | TGTGCCAGCAGCCGTGGATCCAATCAGCCCCAGCATTTT
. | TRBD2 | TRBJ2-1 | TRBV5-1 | CASSLSGSFYNEQFF | TGCGCCAGCAGCTTAAGCGGGAGTTTCTACAATGAGCAGTTCTTC
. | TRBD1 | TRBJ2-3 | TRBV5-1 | CASSLGPETGDTDTQYF | TGCGCCAGCAGCTTGGGGCCCGAGACAGGGGACACAGATACGCAGTATTTT
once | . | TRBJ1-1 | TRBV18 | CASSPFTQGNTEAFF | TGTGCCAGCTCACCATTTACACAAGGAAACACTGAAGCTTTCTTT
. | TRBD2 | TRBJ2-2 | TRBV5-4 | CASRLAGGLLTGELFF | TGTGCCAGCAGACTAGCGGGAGGACTCTTGACCGGGGAGCTGTTTTTT
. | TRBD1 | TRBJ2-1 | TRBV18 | CASSRRQGNYNEQFF | TGTGCCAGCTCCCGACGACAGGGGAACTACAATGAGCAGTTCTTC
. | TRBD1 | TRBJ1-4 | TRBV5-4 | CASSLNRGNEKLFF | TGTGCCAGCAGCTTAAACAGGGGGAATGAAAAACTGTTTTTT
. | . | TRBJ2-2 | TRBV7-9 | CAAAGTGELFF | TGTGCAGCGGCGGGGACCGGGGAGCTGTTTTTT
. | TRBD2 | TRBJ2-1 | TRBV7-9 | CASSYRLAVETYNEQFF | TGTGCCAGCAGCTATCGACTAGCGGTCGAAACCTACAATGAGCAGTTCTTC
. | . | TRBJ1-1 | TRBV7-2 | CASSLTTVNTEAFF | TGTGCCAGCAGCCTGACGACGGTGAACACTGAAGCTTTCTTT
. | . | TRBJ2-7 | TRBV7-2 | CASSLGRPYEQYF | TGTGCCAGCAGCTTAGGAAGACCCTACGAGCAGTACTTC
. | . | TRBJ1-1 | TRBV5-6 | CASTLLNAGYTEAFF | TGTGCCAGCACCCTACTAAACGCAGGGTACACTGAAGCTTTCTTT
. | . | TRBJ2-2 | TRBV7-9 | CASSPTLSTGELFF | TGTGCCAGCAGCCCAACGTTGAGCACCGGGGAGCTGTTTTTT
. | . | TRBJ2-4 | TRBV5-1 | CASSEDSMGNIQYF | TGCGCCAGCTCGGAGGACAGTATGGGAAACATTCAGTACTTC
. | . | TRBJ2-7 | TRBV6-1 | CASSEKGRIYEQYF | TGTGCCAGCAGTGAAAAGGGCAGGATCTACGAGCAGTACTTC
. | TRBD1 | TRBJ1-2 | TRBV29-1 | CSVDMTGLYGYTF | TGCAGCGTAGACATGACAGGGCTCTATGGCTACACCTTC
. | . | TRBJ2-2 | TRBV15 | CATSSGVSTGELFF | TGTGCCACCAGCAGCGGGGTCAGCACCGGGGAGCTGTTTTTT
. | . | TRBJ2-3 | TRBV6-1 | CASLADTDTQYF | TGTGCCAGCCTGGCAGACACAGATACGCAGTATTTT
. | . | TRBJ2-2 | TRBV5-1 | CASSLAWGANTGELFF | TGCGCCAGCAGCTTGGCCTGGGGTGCCAACACCGGGGAGCTGTTTTTT